What follows are 27 T cell receptor beta chains derived from one specimen sequenced in a study of T cells in Graves' hyperthyroidism and ophthalmopathy. TCR beta CDR3 regions were amplified from RNA. Primed by the HTBI set, a first-round RT-PCR was run on the TCR CDR3. TCRdb processed the multiplex PCR reads anew with MiXCR; each CDR3 protein has one entry. Here the sample spans around 350,000 distinct CDR3 sequences, 15% to 20% being singletons. The sample consisted of blood. These receptors were obtained from a woman aged 18-29 years with Graves' hyperthyroidism.

This clonotype was detected ten times or more. V and J are TRBV29-1 and TRBJ1-3, with 7 nucleotides matching TRBD1. CDR3 length equals 13 residues. Germline-derived CDR1 and CDR2 are SQVTM and ANQGSEA. With 4 bases clipped from V and 4 bases from J, the junction kept 4 bases outside the gene matches. The CDR3 DNA reads as TGCAGCGTTGCGGTGACAGGGGGAAACACCATATATTTT. Amino acids: CSVAVTGGNTIYF. The whole variable domain, remainder taken from reference TRBV29-1 and TRBJ1-3, is SAVISQKPSRDICQRGTSLTIQCQVDSQVTMMFWYRQQPGQSLTLIATANQGSEATYESGFVIDKFPISRPNLTFSTLTVSNMSPEDSSIYLCSVAVTGGNTIYFGEGSWLTVV.

This clonotype has a count of ten or more. This chain links TRBV5-5 with TRBJ1-2, with D uncertain. V lost 4 bases and J lost 8, with 15 bases in between. Per germline, CDR1 SGHKS and CDR2 YYEKEE (reference sequence). The CDR3 extends over 13 amino acids. CDR3 protein: CASSPAILRGYTF. CDR3 in DNA: TGTGCCAGCAGCCCGGCGATCCTGCGAGGCTACACCTTC.

This clonotype was detected once. The CDR3 sequence is CASSVRGTGDTEAFF. The DNA of the CDR3 is TGTGCCAGCAGCGTTCGGGGGACGGGCGACACTGAAGCTTTCTTT. V usage is TRBV9 and J usage is TRBJ1-1; maybe TRBD1 (5 bases). Germline V CDR1 and CDR2: SGDLS, YYNGEE. The CDR3 spans 15 residues. With 2 bases removed from V and 3 bases from J, the gap between germline ends came to 14 bases.

The rearrangement joins TRBV5-1 to TRBJ1-6, with D possibly matching TRBD1 (5 bases). Germline V gene data show CDR1 as SGHRS and CDR2 as YFSETQ. With 2 bases removed from V and 6 bases from J, the gap between germline ends came to 12 bases. The CDR3 runs 15 residues. Here the CDR3 DNA reads TGCGCCAGCAGCTTCGAAGGGGCGAGTAATTCACCCCTCCACTTT. Its translation is CASSFEGASNSPLHF.

This clonotype appeared many times. V and J are TRBV25-1 and TRBJ2-7, with no clear D. This CDR3 is 14 amino acids long. Germline CDR1 MGHDK, CDR2 SYGVNS. The V end lost 3 bases, the J end lost 5 bases, and 14 bases lay between the germline ends. The chain's CDR3 is CASSERRPEHEQYF. Written as DNA, the CDR3 is TGTGCCAGCAGTGAGCGCAGGCCCGAACACGAGCAGTACTTC.

This clonotype has ten or more counts. The V call is TRBV2, the J call TRBJ2-5; D is unclear. Trimming removed 4 bases from V and 4 bases from J, with 16 bases in between. The CDR3 is 15 residues long. Germline V gene data show CDR1 as SNHLY and CDR2 as FYNNEI. CDR3 DNA sequence: TGTGCCAGCAGTGTGGGCCAAGGGAAGTTAGAGACCCAGTACTTC. Translation: CASSVGQGKLETQYF.

The chain couples TRBV7-9 to TRBJ1-2; D remains ambiguous. The CDR3 length is 14 residues. V was pared by 5 bases and J by 4 bases, with 14 bases between. Germline V lookup: CDR1 SEHNR, CDR2 FQNEAQ (reference sequence). DNA for the CDR3: TGTGCCAGCAGCCCCCCGGGCGGAAGCTATGGCTACACCTTC. Translated: CASSPPGGSYGYTF. The variable domain in full, completed from reference TRBV7-9 and TRBJ1-2, reads DTGVSQNPRHKITKRGQNVTFRCDPISEHNRLYWYRQTLGQGPEFLTYFQNEAQLEKSRLLSDRFSAERPKGSFSTLEIQRTEQGDSAMYLCASSPPGGSYGYTFGSGTRLTVV.

This clonotype was counted ten times or more. J is TRBJ2-5 and V is TRBV9; 11 nucleotides match TRBD2. Germline loops: CDR1 SGDLS, CDR2 YYNGEE. The V gene end was trimmed by 1 base and the J gene end by 1 base; junction bases not matched to a gene: 6. The CDR3 sequence is 17 residues long. In DNA, the CDR3 is TGTGCCAGCAGCGTAAAGGCTAGCGGGGGGCTCCAAGAGACCCAGTACTTC. Its protein product is CASSVKASGGLQETQYF.

The table lists this clonotype with many counts. V and J are TRBV30 and TRBJ2-7; D uncertain. The V gene's germline CDR1 is GTSNPN and CDR2 SVGIG (reference sequence). The V and J ends lost 1 base and 2 bases respectively, with 6 bases between them. The CDR3 spans 12 residues. CDR3 residues: CAWSGTPYEQYF. DNA for the CDR3: TGTGCCTGGAGTGGGACCCCCTACGAGCAGTACTTC.

The chain has TRBV11-1 and TRBJ2-2; 9 bases match TRBD1. Germline CDR1 and CDR2: SGHAT and FQDESV (reference sequence). Trimming at V came to 8 bases and at J to 1 base, leaving 11 bases not matched to a gene. CDR3 length equals 17 residues. The CDR3 nucleotides read TGTGCCAGCGGAAAAAGGACAGGGGTCGTGAACACCGGGGAGCTGTTTTTT. Its protein is CASGKRTGVVNTGELFF.

At least ten counts were recorded for this clonotype. The CDR3 coding sequence is TGTGCCATCACCGACGTCGGGACAGATCTTAACTATGGCTACACCTTC. Its translation: CAITDVGTDLNYGYTF. The rearrangement links TRBV10-3 to TRBJ1-2; 7 bases map to TRBD1. Germline assignment: CDR1 ENHRY and CDR2 SYGVKD. The CDR3 totals 16 residues. V was clipped by 7 bases and J by 1 base; unmatched bases: 12.

This clonotype was observed at least ten times. The CDR3 sequence is CASSLTGVGQETQYF. The CDR3 region has the DNA TGTGCCAGCAGTTTAACGGGGGTAGGCCAAGAGACCCAGTACTTC. The gene calls are TRBV28 and TRBJ2-5, with D possibly TRBD2 on 6 matching bases. Germline assignment: CDR1 MDHEN and CDR2 SYDVKM. The CDR3 sequence is 15 residues long. V lost 2 bases to trimming and J lost 1 base, with 11 bases between them.

This clonotype was picked up many times. This chain uses TRBV13 with TRBJ1-2; possible D gene TRBD1, 6 bases. V lost 5 bases to trimming and J lost 0 bases, with 19 bases between them. This CDR3 has 17 residues. The germline gives CDR1 PRHDT, CDR2 FYEKMQ (reference sequence). The CDR3 bases are TGTGCCAGCAGCGCTACAGGGAAGTGGGGGGCTAACTATGGCTACACCTTC. This translates into CASSATGKWGANYGYTF.

With regard to this clonotype: At one boundary the junction diverges from the germline segment, which might be a read error. The V call is TRBV28, the J call TRBJ2-5; tentatively, D is TRBD1 or TRBD2 (5 bases each). CDR3 size: 14 residues. Germline V gene sequence: CDR1 MDHEN, CDR2 SYDVKM. The CDR3 DNA sequence: TGTGCCAGCAGTTTATCCGGGGCCAAAGAGACCCGGTACTTC. Translated: CASSLSGAKETRYF.

This clonotype was seen at least ten times. This may be a read error: a much more frequent sequence differs by one nucleotide. This chain uses TRBV6-1 with TRBJ2-7; D call uncertain. Germline loops: CDR1 MNHNS, CDR2 SASEGT. This CDR3 has 12 residues. Between the trimmed V and J ends, which lost 1 base and 2 bases, there was a span of 3 bases. The CDR3 nucleotides are TGTGCCAGCAGTGAAGTTCCCTACGAGCAGTACTTC. Translation: CASSEVPYEQYF.

This clonotype was seen many times. V usage is TRBV12-3 or TRBV12-4 and J usage is TRBJ2-5; 8 bases are shared with TRBD1. This CDR3 spans 13 amino acids. The trim removed 6 bases at V and 6 bases at J, leaving 6 bases unmatched. For the CDR3, the DNA is TGTGCCAGCAGGCCGACAGGGGTGCAGACCCAGTACTTC. Translated, it gives CASRPTGVQTQYF.

This clonotype was observed at least ten times. This chain links TRBV7-3 with TRBJ2-2; 7 nucleotides line up with TRBD1. V shed 5 bases, J shed 1 base, and the junction held 7 bases outside the gene matches. This CDR3 is 16 amino acids long. CDR1 and CDR2 from the germline V gene are SGHTA and FQGTGA. Here the CDR3 DNA reads TGTGCCAGCAGCGGGGACAGAAGAATGAACACCGGGGAGCTGTTTTTT. This gives the protein CASSGDRRMNTGELFF.

This clonotype was seen repeatedly, ten times or more. The gene calls are TRBV5-6 and TRBJ2-7; the D gene is possibly TRBD2 (5 bases). Looked up from germline, CDR1 is SGHDT and CDR2 is YYEEEE. The ends were cut back, 2 bases at V and 4 bases at J, with 16 bases in the middle. This CDR3 has 15 residues. In nucleotides, the CDR3 is TGTGCCAGCAGCTTCGGAGGCCTCGAGGCGTACGAGCAGTACTTC. Its translation: CASSFGGLEAYEQYF.

This clonotype has a count of ten or more. The chain joins TRBV2 to TRBJ1-4, with no clear D. Trimming cost V 1 base and J 8 bases, with 11 bases left between them. CDR1 is SNHLY and CDR2 is FYNNEI in the germline V gene. This CDR3 is 14 amino acids long. This CDR3 is CASSEDLLGEKLFF. DNA for the CDR3: TGTGCCAGCAGTGAAGACCTCCTGGGGGAAAAACTGTTTTTT.

This clonotype was recorded at least ten times. This sequence joins TRBV20-1 and TRBJ1-5, with no clear D. The germline CDR1 and CDR2 sequences are DFQATT and SNEGSKA (reference sequence). The V and J ends lost 1 base and 4 bases respectively, with 14 bases between them. The CDR3 totals 15 residues. CDR3 nucleotide sequence: TGCAGTGCTAGAGGGGTCGGCAGGCGGAATCAGCCCCAGCATTTT. It specifies CSARGVGRRNQPQHF.

This clonotype was seen a handful of times. A read error may explain this, as a much larger clone is one base away. This is likely a read error, given that the CDR3 carries no conserved phenylalanine or tryptophan at its end. The chain recombines TRBV4-2 with TRBJ2-7; TRBD2 matches 12 bases. V gave up 1 base and J gave up 5 bases; unmatched junction bases: 9. Germline CDR1 is LGHNA and CDR2 is YNFKEQ. The CDR3 is 17 amino acids. CDR3 DNA sequence: TGTGCCAGCAGCCAAGGGGCGCTAGCGGGGGGGCTGAACGAGCAGTACTCC. Its protein is CASSQGALAGGLNEQYS.

This clonotype came up many times. This chain joins TRBV20-1 and TRBJ2-7, with 8 bases that match TRBD1. The CDR3 contains 15 residues. Trimming removed 0 bases from V and 3 bases from J; junction bases left unmatched: 7. Germline V gene data show CDR1 as DFQATT and CDR2 as SNEGSKA (reference sequence). CDR3: CSARDPGQGFYEQYF. The CDR3 DNA reads as TGCAGTGCTAGAGATCCCGGACAGGGATTCTACGAGCAGTACTTC.

There are many counts of this clonotype. This sequence joins TRBV2 and TRBJ1-1; 9 nucleotides align to TRBD1. V trimming: 7 bases; J trimming: 0 bases; junction bases outside the gene matches: 15. There are 18 residues in the CDR3. Per the germline V gene, CDR1 is SNHLY and CDR2 is FYNNEI. The CDR3 here is CASKTGQGRALMNTEAFF. In DNA, the CDR3 is TGTGCCAGCAAGACGGGACAGGGCCGGGCACTCATGAACACTGAAGCTTTCTTT.

This clonotype occurred many times. The chain joins TRBV29-1 to TRBJ2-2; D may be TRBD1 (5 bases). CDR1 is SQVTM and CDR2 is ANQGSEA in the germline V gene. Trimming removed 5 bases at V and 5 bases at J, with 12 bases between. This CDR3 spans 13 amino acids. This CDR3 reads CSVLISGTGELFF. CDR3 nucleotides: TGCAGCGTTCTAATCTCAGGGACCGGGGAGCTGTTTTTT.

In this sample, this clonotype turned up a few times. J is TRBJ2-2 and V is TRBV12-3 or TRBV12-4; either TRBD1 or TRBD2 may fit D (5 bases each). The CDR3 sequence is 15 residues long. Trimming removed 3 bases at V and 2 bases at J, with 10 bases between. In nucleotides, the CDR3 is TGTGCCAGCAGTTTGGGGCGGGTAAACACCGGGGAGCTGTTTTTT. Translation gives CASSLGRVNTGELFF.

This clonotype was seen many times. The chain is built from TRBV7-8 and TRBJ2-7; TRBD1 is a possible D gene (6 bases). Germline V gene data show CDR1 as SGHVS and CDR2 as FQNEAQ. V dropped 5 bases and J dropped 0 bases, with 14 bases sitting between them. CDR3 length equals 15 residues. As DNA, the CDR3 is TGTGCCAGCAGCGTATACAGGGTCTTCTCCTACGAGCAGTACTTC. This encodes CASSVYRVFSYEQYF.

This clonotype was seen repeatedly, ten times or more. The V gene is TRBV20-1, the J gene TRBJ1-2, with a possible D match to TRBD1 (5 bases). Trimming took off 0 bases at V and 4 bases at J, with 18 bases between the two ends. The CDR3 has 16 residues. The germline V gene encodes CDR1 DFQATT and CDR2 SNEGSKA (reference sequence). This CDR3 reads CSARDGVRQRSYGYTF. Here the CDR3 DNA reads TGCAGTGCTAGAGATGGAGTGAGACAGAGAAGCTATGGCTACACCTTC.